One sample yielded the 2 T cell receptor beta chains listed below, sequenced in a study of chemoradiotherapy in HPV16-positive cancers. Only in-frame clones appear in the TCRdb table, and some are missing; sequencing was by immunoSEQ multiplex PCR. The data contain tens of thousands of clones, about nine tenths of them singletons. Sequencing used blood, obtained from a patient who underwent chemoradiotherapy. These receptors all come from a human donor with HPV-associated anogenital cancer.

The J gene is TRBJ2-7, the V gene TRBV19, with D perhaps TRBD2 (6 bases). From germline, CDR1 is LNHDA and CDR2 SQIVND (reference sequence). CDR3 size: 13 residues. Trimming removed 5 bases at V and 4 bases at J, with 12 bases between. The chain's CDR3 is CASSPRLGYEQYF. CDR3 DNA sequence: TGTGCCAGTAGTCCGAGACTAGGGTACGAGCAGTACTTC.

V usage is TRBV7-2 and J usage is TRBJ2-7; 7 bases agree with TRBD1. The CDR3 runs 13 residues. With V trimmed by 5 bases and J by 4 bases, 5 bases remained unmatched. In germline, CDR1 is SGHTA, CDR2 FQGNSA. CDR3 amino acids: CASSAPTGYEQYF. The CDR3 region has the DNA TGTGCCAGCAGCGCCCCGACAGGGTACGAGCAGTACTTC.